The entry below describes one T cell receptor (beta chain). The antigen is undetermined. As for treatment: roughly ten-day PBMC culture with coronavirus spike peptide pools or control peptides (ViraFEST assay). This entry belongs to a study of vaccination and CD4 T cells after COVID-19. Sequenced with the Oncomine TCR Beta short-read assay was DNA taken from cultured CD4+ T cells. TCRdb redid the calling of the PCR reads with MiXCR, one entry per CDR3 protein. The data show approximately 12,000 distinct CDR3 sequences, with 45% to 60% seen just once and 17% held by the top ten. The CDR3 is 14 amino acids.

J is TRBJ2-3 and V is TRBV21-1. TRBV21-1 is a pseudogene. The TCR originated in a human donor with COVID-19. The sample was cultured CD4+ T cells from blood, taken after SARS-CoV-2 vaccination. CDR3 sequence (DNA): TGTGCCAGCAGCAAAGTTAGGCAGACAGATACGCAGTATTTT. It specifies CASSKVRQTDTQYF.